There are a few counts of the clone carrying this T cell receptor (beta chain). Assay used: immunoSEQ multiplex PCR; TCRdb lists only in-frame clones, some missing. The data contain about 24,000 clones, around 83% of them singletons. The data were taken from a study of OX40 agonist ivuxolimab in advanced cancers. The CDR3 spans 17 residues. Germline CDR1 and CDR2: LGHNA and YSLEER. V was cut by 4 bases and J by 2 bases, with 15 bases left in between. The sequencing here drew on CD4+ or CD8+ T cells sorted from blood, taken in a trial of the OX40 agonist ivuxolimab. This clonotype originated in an adult with an advanced solid tumor such as melanoma, head and neck, liver or kidney cancer. The chain recombines TRBV4-3 with TRBJ2-6; TRBD2 is a possible D gene (6 bases). CDR3 nucleotides: TGCGCCAGCAGCCCCTCCCGGCCGGGGGCTGGGGCCAACGTCCTGACTTTC. This sequence encodes CASSPSRPGAGANVLTF.